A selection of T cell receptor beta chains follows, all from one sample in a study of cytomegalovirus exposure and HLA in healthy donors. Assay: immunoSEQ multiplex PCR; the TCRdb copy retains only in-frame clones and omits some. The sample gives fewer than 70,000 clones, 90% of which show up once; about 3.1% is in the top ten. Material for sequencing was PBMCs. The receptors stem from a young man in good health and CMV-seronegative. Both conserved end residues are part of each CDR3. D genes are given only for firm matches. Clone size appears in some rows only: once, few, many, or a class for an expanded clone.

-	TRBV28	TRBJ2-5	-	CASTPLVGSGLQETQYF	TGTGCCAGCACTCCCCTAGTAGGTAGCGGCCTCCAAGAGACCCAGTACTTC
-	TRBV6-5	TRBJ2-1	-	CASSYLGGQYNEQFF	TGTGCCAGCAGTTACCTCGGCGGGCAATACAATGAGCAGTTCTTC
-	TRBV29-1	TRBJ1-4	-	CSVGDGSGNEKLFF	TGCAGCGTTGGTGATGGGTCGGGTAATGAAAAACTGTTTTTT
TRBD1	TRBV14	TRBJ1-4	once	CASSQGLWQGQGLFF	TGTGCCAGCAGCCAAGGACTATGGCAGGGACAGGGGCTGTTTTTT
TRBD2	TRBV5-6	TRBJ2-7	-	CASSAPGTSAYEQYF	TGTGCCAGCAGCGCCCCTGGGACTAGCGCTTACGAGCAGTACTTC
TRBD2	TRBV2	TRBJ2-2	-	CASVREAGTGELFF	TGTGCCAGCGTACGGGAGGCGGGCACCGGGGAGCTGTTTTTT
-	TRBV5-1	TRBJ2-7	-	CASSLLAGPYEQYF	TGCGCCAGCAGCTTGCTTGCGGGACCATACGAGCAGTACTTC
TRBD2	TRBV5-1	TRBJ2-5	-	CASKLAGGGETQYF	TGCGCCAGCAAGTTAGCGGGAGGTGGGGAGACCCAGTACTTC
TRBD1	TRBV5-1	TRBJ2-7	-	CASSLAGQGAQGEQYF	TGCGCCAGCAGCTTGGCCGGGCAGGGGGCGCAGGGCGAGCAGTACTTC
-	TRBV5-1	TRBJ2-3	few	CASSLVGSADTQYF	TGCGCCAGCAGCTTGGTCGGGTCCGCAGATACGCAGTATTTT
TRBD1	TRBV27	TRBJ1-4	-	CASSPSRQGREKLFF	TGTGCCAGCAGTCCGAGCCGACAGGGACGCGAAAAACTGTTTTTT
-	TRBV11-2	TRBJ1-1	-	CASSEFLGGTEAFF	TGTGCCAGCAGCGAATTCTTAGGGGGCACTGAAGCTTTCTTT
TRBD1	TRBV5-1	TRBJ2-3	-	CASSSGQGGAIAVKGTDTQYF	TGCGCCAGCAGTTCGGGACAGGGGGGGGCCATTGCAGTAAAGGGCACAGATACGCAGTATTTT
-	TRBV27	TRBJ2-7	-	CASSFSQGVYEQYF	TGTGCCAGCAGTTTTAGTCAGGGTGTTTACGAGCAGTACTTC
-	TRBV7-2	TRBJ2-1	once	CASTAHNEQFF	TGTGCCAGCACCGCGCACAATGAGCAGTTCTTC
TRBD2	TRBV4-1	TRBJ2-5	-	CASSKGLAGETQYF	TGCGCCAGCAGCAAGGGACTAGCGGGAGAGACCCAGTACTTC
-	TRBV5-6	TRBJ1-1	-	CASSLDRLNTEAFF	TGTGCCAGCAGCTTGGACAGGTTGAACACTGAAGCTTTCTTT